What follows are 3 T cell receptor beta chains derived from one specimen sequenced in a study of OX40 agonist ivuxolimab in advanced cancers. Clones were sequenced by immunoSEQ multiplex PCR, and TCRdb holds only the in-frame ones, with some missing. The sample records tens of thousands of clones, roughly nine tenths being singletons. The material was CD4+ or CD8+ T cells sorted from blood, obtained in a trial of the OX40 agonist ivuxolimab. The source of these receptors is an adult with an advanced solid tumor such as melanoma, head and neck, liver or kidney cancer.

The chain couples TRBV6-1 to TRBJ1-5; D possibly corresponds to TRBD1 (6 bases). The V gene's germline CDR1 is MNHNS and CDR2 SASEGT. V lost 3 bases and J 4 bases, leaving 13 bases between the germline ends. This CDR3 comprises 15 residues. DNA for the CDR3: TGTGCCAGCAGTGATAGAGTACAGGGTAATCAGCCCCAGCATTTT. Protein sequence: CASSDRVQGNQPQHF.

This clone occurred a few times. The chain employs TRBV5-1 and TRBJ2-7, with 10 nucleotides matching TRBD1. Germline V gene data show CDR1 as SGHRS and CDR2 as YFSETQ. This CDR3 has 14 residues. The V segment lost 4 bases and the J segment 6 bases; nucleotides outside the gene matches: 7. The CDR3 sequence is CASSTGTGEVEQYF. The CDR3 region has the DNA TGCGCCAGCAGCACCGGGACAGGGGAGGTCGAGCAGTACTTC. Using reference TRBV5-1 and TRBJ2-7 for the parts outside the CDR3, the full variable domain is KAGVTQTPRYLIKTRGQQVTLSCSPISGHRSVSWYQQTPGQGLQFLFEYFSETQRNKGNFPGRFSGRQFSNSRSEMNVSTLELGDSALYLCASSTGTGEVEQYFGPGTRLTVT.

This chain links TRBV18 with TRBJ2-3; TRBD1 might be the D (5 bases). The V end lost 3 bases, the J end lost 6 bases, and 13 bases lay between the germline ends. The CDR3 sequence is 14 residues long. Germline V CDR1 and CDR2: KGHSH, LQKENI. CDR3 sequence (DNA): TGTGCCAGCTCACCCATGGACACTGAGGATACGCAGTATTTT. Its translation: CASSPMDTEDTQYF.